The sequence of this T cell receptor (beta chain) was determined in a study of blood T cell repertoires in COVID-19. Study as a whole: PBMCs, B-cell-depleted T cells, or T cells provided the cDNA or gDNA that made up the material.

Measured with immunoSEQ multiplex PCR; TCRdb has only the in-frame clones, and not every one. In the table there are fewer than 30,000 clones, roughly nine tenths of which are singletons. The CDR3 contains 13 residues. Trimming stripped 5 bases from V and 5 bases from J, with 10 bases between. Germline loops: CDR1 SGHTA, CDR2 FQGNSA. V is TRBV7-2 and J is TRBJ2-1; D is perhaps TRBD1 (6 bases). This TCR derives from a human donor in a cohort sampled during active COVID-19. The specimen sequenced was peripheral blood. The chain's CDR3 is CASSRTGNNEQFF. DNA of the CDR3: TGTGCCAGCAGCCGCACAGGGAACAATGAGCAGTTCTTC.